The present entry profiles one TCR beta chain with its context. Its antigen is still unknown. Different DNA sequences within this sample yield the same CDR3. This sample was included in a study of beta chain features in type 1 diabetes. Study details: Patients and healthy donors were similar in age, gender and cell yields.

Expressed TCRB transcripts were sequenced, since all the RNA that had been isolated was reverse transcribed. Libraries were prepared by immunoSEQ multiplex PCR; TCRdb keeps only in-frame clonotypes and omits some of them. The table records around 310,000 clones, 8% to 13% of them present only once. V trimming: 2 bases; J trimming: 3 bases; junction bases outside the gene matches: 2. Germline V gene lookup returns CDR1 GTSNPN and CDR2 SVGIG (reference sequence). The CDR3 sequence is 13 residues long. General study findings and limits: Naive, central memory and regulatory TCRB repertoires appeared more similar among patients than healthy donors.

Staining for CD45RO/CCR7/CD25/CD127/CD95/CD27 allowed sorting of CD4+ naive, central memory, regulatory and stem cell-like memory cells. Purity exceeded 98% in all sorted populations. This TCR was sampled from a woman in her twenties or thirties in good health. This sequence joins TRBV30 and TRBJ2-7; 9 bases fit TRBD2. Sequenced sample: naive CD4+ T cells from blood. The CDR3 sequence is CAWSLAGLYEQYF. CDR3 nucleotide sequence: TGTGCCTGGAGTCTAGCGGGACTCTACGAGCAGTACTTC.